A single sample gave rise to the 8 T cell receptor beta chains below, sequenced in a study of blood T cell repertoires in COVID-19. Libraries were prepared by immunoSEQ multiplex PCR; TCRdb keeps only in-frame clonotypes and omits some of them. The repertoire holds fewer than 70,000 clones, more than 75% seen once, with about 7.8% in the top ten. The sample taken for sequencing was peripheral blood. These receptors were obtained from a man aged 50 to 60 with active COVID-19.

The J gene is TRBJ1-2, the V gene TRBV9; D gene unclear. V was shortened by 2 bases and J by 2 bases, with 16 bases between the two germline ends. Germline loops: CDR1 SGDLS, CDR2 YYNGEE. CDR3 size: 16 residues. The CDR3 is CASSVAAQKTNYGYTF. The DNA of the CDR3 is TGTGCCAGCAGCGTTGCAGCCCAAAAGACAAACTATGGCTACACCTTC. The full variable domain, completed using reference TRBV9 and TRBJ1-2, is DSGVTQTPKHLITATGQRVTLRCSPRSGDLSVYWYQQSLDQGLQFLIQYYNGEERAKGNILERFSAQQFPDLHSELNLSSLELGDSALYFCASSVAAQKTNYGYTFGSGTRLTVV.

V is TRBV5-6 and J is TRBJ2-3, with a weak D call TRBD2 (6 bases). This CDR3 spans 15 amino acids. The germline V gene encodes CDR1 SGHDT and CDR2 YYEEEE. V was trimmed by 0 bases and J by 6 bases, leaving 14 bases between them. CDR3 region: CASSLGSIGGDTQYF. CDR3 DNA: TGTGCCAGCAGCTTGGGCTCAATCGGGGGTGATACGCAGTATTTT.

The rearrangement uses TRBV28 and TRBJ1-1, with a tentative D call TRBD1 (6 bases). From germline, CDR1 is MDHEN and CDR2 SYDVKM. The CDR3 has 13 residues. V was shortened by 8 bases and J by 7 bases, with 17 bases between the two germline ends. DNA of the CDR3: TGTGCCAGCCATTTAGCAGGGGCTGTTGAAGCTTTCTTT. Protein product: CASHLAGAVEAFF.

The chain is built from TRBV5-1 and TRBJ1-2, with TRBD1 as a possible D gene (6 bases). Germline V gene sequence: CDR1 SGHRS, CDR2 YFSETQ. There are 13 residues in the CDR3. V lost 3 bases to trimming and J lost 8 bases, with 14 bases between them. In nucleotides, the CDR3 is TGCGCCAGCAGCTCTCGGGACATGGGGGGCTACACCTTC. It encodes CASSSRDMGGYTF.

This clone was counted once. The V call is TRBV12-3 or TRBV12-4, the J call TRBJ1-2; TRBD1 agrees at 11 bases. J lost 8 bases, V lost 9 bases, and 8 bases had no gene match. The CDR3 is made up of 13 amino acids. The chain's CDR3 is CASGPGQGDGYTF. The CDR3 DNA follows: TGTGCCAGTGGACCGGGACAGGGGGACGGCTACACCTTC.

This chain connects TRBV5-5 to TRBJ1-1; D is ambiguous. Trimming shortened V by 2 bases and J by 5 bases, and 13 bases separated the two germline ends. Germline CDR1 and CDR2: SGHKS and YYEKEE (reference sequence). The CDR3 is 14 amino acids. The CDR3 DNA reads TGTGCCAGCAGCTTTAGCCCAACGGGGACTGAAGCTTTCTTT. This codes for CASSFSPTGTEAFF.

The J gene is TRBJ2-7, the V gene TRBV7-2; D gene ambiguous. The CDR3 loop spans 12 amino acids. CDR1 is SGHTA and CDR2 is FQGNSA in the germline V gene. Trimming took off 5 bases at V and 3 bases at J, with 8 bases between the two ends. The chain's CDR3 is CASSPQSYEQYF. DNA for the CDR3: TGTGCCAGCAGCCCACAAAGCTACGAGCAGTACTTC.

This sequence joins TRBV19 and TRBJ2-5; the D is unclear. This CDR3 is built from 14 residues. Trimming stripped 3 bases from V and 2 bases from J, with 10 bases between. The V gene's germline CDR1 is LNHDA and CDR2 SQIVND (reference sequence). The CDR3 coding sequence is TGTGCCAGTAGTATTCGGCAGACACAAGAGACCCAGTACTTC. Protein: CASSIRQTQETQYF.